This T cell receptor (beta chain) is from a study of regulatory T cells in long-lasting Graves disease. With regard to this clonotype: A single base separates this from a much larger clone, so it may be a read error.

Investigators prepared the TCR beta libraries by applying iRepertoire HTBI primers and Arm-PCR of CDR3 regions. TCRdb reanalysed the multiplex PCR reads using MiXCR and keeps one entry per CDR3 protein. The sample lists some 410,000 distinct CDR3 sequences, 16% occurring once. The ends were cut back, 0 bases at V and 11 bases at J, with 22 bases in the middle. Germline V gene sequence: CDR1 SEHNR, CDR2 FQNEAQ (reference sequence). This CDR3 region has 16 residues. The time point was: newly diagnosed GD, antithyroid drugs for less than 3 months. Making the TCR library involved RNA that had been extracted from PBMCs. Separately, the same data were catalogued under a study of T cells in Graves' hyperthyroidism and ophthalmopathy. That work adds: Patients aged 18 to 65 with hyperthyroidism were newly diagnosed, with duration under 2 months.

This rearrangement joins TRBV7-9 to TRBJ2-5, with D tentatively TRBD1 (5 bases). The material was peripheral blood mononuclear cells (PBMCs), obtained at new diagnosis, from a patient treated with antithyroid drugs. The sequence was collected from a woman in her twenties or thirties with Graves disease. The CDR3 DNA reads as TGTGCCAGCAGCTTAGCGGCCTGGGGCTCCTACAATGAGCAGTACTTC. It encodes CASSLAAWGSYNEQYF.